This TCR beta chain is drawn from a study of T cell responses to AZD1222 COVID-19 vaccine. Study-wide findings and caveats: In the spike-specific TCR repertoire, nearly half reportedly target unmutated variant regions. Spike-specific TCR breadth and depth rose after two AZD1222 doses. There were vaccine-associated CD4 TCRs across spike, dominant at 160-218 and 743-854. Clonal diversity was possibly underestimated, and white British individuals and females predominated among donors.

The CDR3 extends over 17 amino acids. Germline CDR1 reads LGHNA; CDR2 reads YNFKEQ. The V segment lost 2 bases and the J segment 4 bases; nucleotides outside the gene matches: 8. The assay was immunoSEQ multiplex PCR, and TCRdb's table has in-frame clones only and misses some. The data hold around 170,000 clones, with about 91% observed a single time. Comment on this clone: Its antigen is as yet unknown.

This clonotype was obtained from an adult in good health. This chain joins TRBV4-2 and TRBJ1-1; TRBD1 matches 12 bases. The input for sequencing was peripheral blood, taken on day 0 of AZD1222 vaccination. DNA for the CDR3: TGTGCCAGCAGCCAAAGAGGGGACAGGGGGCCGGGCACTGAAGCTTTCTTT. Translating it yields CASSQRGDRGPGTEAFF.